This is a list of T cell receptor beta chains from one sample in a study of long-term antiretroviral therapy in people with HIV. Generated by immunoSEQ multiplex PCR, the TCRdb table keeps only in-frame clones and is missing some. The table shows over 10,000 clones, with about nine tenths occurring only once. Material: unsorted PBMCs, obtained 2.1 years after starting antiretroviral therapy. These receptors all stem from a woman in her 40s with HIV. Both conserved end residues are part of each CDR3. D genes are given only for firm matches. Clone size is not always given. Where it is, it says once, few, many or a class for expanded clones.

J gene	D gene	clone size	CDR3 length	V gene	CDR3 DNA	CDR3 protein
TRBJ2-3	NA	few	11	TRBV7-2	TGTGCCAGCACCCAGGGAGATACGCAGTATTTT	CASTQGDTQYF
TRBJ1-1	TRBD1	NA	17	TRBV7-9	TGTGCCAGCAGCCCTAGCGGGACAGGGAGCAAGAACACTGAAGCTTTCTTT	CASSPSGTGSKNTEAFF
TRBJ1-3	NA	NA	14	TRBV7-9	TGTGCCAGCAGCTTAGTCGGCGGGGGAAACACCATATATTTT	CASSLVGGGNTIYF
TRBJ1-1	TRBD1	NA	22	TRBV10-3	TGTGCCATCAGTGAGTCGAACCTCCTTGGCGTCCCGGGACAGGGTTGGAACACTGAAGCTTTCTTT	CAISESNLLGVPGQGWNTEAFF
TRBJ1-4	NA	NA	16	TRBV6-1	TGTGCCAGCAGTGAAAGGCCTGCTAATCTTAATGAAAAACTGTTTTTT	CASSERPANLNEKLFF
TRBJ1-2	TRBD1	once	15	TRBV18	TGTGCCAGCTCACCCGGGACAGGGTTTACCTATGGCTACACCTTC	CASSPGTGFTYGYTF
TRBJ1-2	TRBD1	NA	15	TRBV4-3	TGCGCCAGCAGCCAAGATCAGGGGGCATTAAATGGCTACACCTTC	CASSQDQGALNGYTF
TRBJ2-2	NA	NA	13	TRBV6-5	TGTGCCAGCAGTTATCAAGAGACCGGGGAGCTGTTTTTT	CASSYQETGELFF
TRBJ2-3	TRBD1	once	14	TRBV6-5	TGTGCCTCCAGGGGGCTTGACCTCTCGGATACGCAGTATTTT	CASRGLDLSDTQYF
TRBJ2-7	NA	NA	16	TRBV7-7	TGTGCCAGCAGCCCCGCCCCGAGAGCTGACTCCTACGAGCAGTACTTC	CASSPAPRADSYEQYF
TRBJ2-7	TRBD1	NA	16	TRBV10-3	TGTGCCATCAGTGAGTCAGCTTCGAGACAGGGGAACGAGCAGTACTTC	CAISESASRQGNEQYF
TRBJ2-3	NA	NA	15	TRBV5-5	TGTGCCAGCAGCCCCGGACAGTTAAACACAGATACGCAGTATTTT	CASSPGQLNTDTQYF
TRBJ1-1	TRBD1	NA	15	TRBV9	TGTGCCAGCAGCGAACAGGGGGCGGTAGACACTGAAGCTTTCTTT	CASSEQGAVDTEAFF
TRBJ2-7	NA	NA	13	TRBV6-6	TGTGCCAGCAGTTACGGAGGGGAATACGAGCAGTACTTC	CASSYGGEYEQYF
TRBJ1-1	NA	NA	14	TRBV29-1	TGCAGCGTCATCAGTACAGGGTCGAACACTGAAGCTTTCTTT	CSVISTGSNTEAFF
TRBJ2-3	NA	NA	14	TRBV29-1	TGCAGCGTTGTACAGGGCGGTTACACAGATACGCAGTATTTT	CSVVQGGYTDTQYF
TRBJ1-2	TRBD1	once	14	TRBV5-1	TGCGCCAGCAGCTTGGGGGACAGTAGCTATGGCTACACCTTC	CASSLGDSSYGYTF
TRBJ1-2	NA	NA	13	TRBV9	TGTGCCAGCAGCGCGTGGACCCTGAAGGGCTACACCTTC	CASSAWTLKGYTF
TRBJ2-1	TRBD2	NA	15	TRBV29-1	TGCAGCGTGATACTAGCGGGGGCCACCTACAATGAGCAGTTCTTC	CSVILAGATYNEQFF
TRBJ1-1	NA	NA	13	TRBV5-6	TGTGCCAGCATCAGTTCGTCAGCGGCCGAAGCTTTCTTT	CASISSSAAEAFF
TRBJ2-5	NA	once	14	TRBV19	TGTGCCAGTAGTATAGAAGCCCTCAGCGAGACCCAGTACTTC	CASSIEALSETQYF
TRBJ2-2	TRBD2	few	16	TRBV7-2	TGTGCCAGCAGCCCCTTAGCGGGGTCCACCCCCGGGGAGCTGTTTTTT	CASSPLAGSTPGELFF
TRBJ1-1	TRBD1	NA	14	TRBV18	TGTGCCAGCTCGCCTACAGGGGGGAACACTGAAGCTTTCTTT	CASSPTGGNTEAFF
TRBJ2-5	TRBD2	NA	17	TRBV13	TGTGCCAGCAGCTCACCTCCGGGACTAGCGGGGCAAGAGACCCAGTACTTC	CASSSPPGLAGQETQYF
TRBJ1-2	NA	NA	15	TRBV4-2	TGTGCCAGCAGCCAAGACGGCCAAAACATCGGGGGCTACACCTTC	CASSQDGQNIGGYTF
TRBJ2-7	TRBD2	NA	15	TRBV4-1	TGCGCCAGCAGCCAAGATTTAGCGGGGGCCTACGAGCAGTACTTC	CASSQDLAGAYEQYF
TRBJ1-2	NA	once	12	TRBV7-9	TGTGCCAGCAGCCCGCAGGGGAATGGCTACACCTTC	CASSPQGNGYTF
TRBJ1-4	TRBD1	few	14	TRBV10-1	TGCGCCAGCAGCGCCGGACAGGTTGGAGAAAAACTGTTTTTT	CASSAGQVGEKLFF
TRBJ2-7	TRBD2	NA	13	TRBV29-1	TGCAGCGTCGAGCTGGCCGGGAGGGGAGAGCAGTACTTC	CSVELAGRGEQYF
TRBJ2-7	TRBD1	NA	12	TRBV19	TGTGCCAGTAGTGACAGGGGCTACGAGCAGTACTTC	CASSDRGYEQYF
TRBJ2-7	TRBD2	NA	16	TRBV6-4	TGTGCCAGCAGTGACGGAGCGGGGGGCCCCAAGGGCGAGCAGTACTTC	CASSDGAGGPKGEQYF
TRBJ1-5	NA	NA	13	TRBV19	TGTGCCAGTGCATTTTCGGCAGACCAGCCCCAGCATTTT	CASAFSADQPQHF
TRBJ2-3	TRBD2	NA	18	TRBV7-9	TGTGCCAGCAGCTCGGGCTGGGGGGGGATGCGTGGGAGAGATACGCAGTATTTT	CASSSGWGGMRGRDTQYF
TRBJ1-1	NA	few	14	TRBV6-5	TGTGCCAGCAGGCCCCGCCCAAGTGGCACTGAAGCTTTCTTT	CASRPRPSGTEAFF